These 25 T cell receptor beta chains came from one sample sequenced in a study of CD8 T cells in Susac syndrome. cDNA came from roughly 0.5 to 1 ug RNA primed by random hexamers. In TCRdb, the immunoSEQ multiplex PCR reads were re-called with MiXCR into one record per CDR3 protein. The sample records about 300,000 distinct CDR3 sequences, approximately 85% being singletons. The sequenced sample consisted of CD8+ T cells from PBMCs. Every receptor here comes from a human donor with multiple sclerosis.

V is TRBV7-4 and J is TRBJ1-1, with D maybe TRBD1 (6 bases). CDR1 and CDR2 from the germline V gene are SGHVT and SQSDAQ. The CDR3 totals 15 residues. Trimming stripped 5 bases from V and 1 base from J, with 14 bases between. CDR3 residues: CASSPPDRPNTEAFF. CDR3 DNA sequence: TGTGCCAGCAGCCCACCAGACAGGCCGAACACTGAAGCTTTCTTT.

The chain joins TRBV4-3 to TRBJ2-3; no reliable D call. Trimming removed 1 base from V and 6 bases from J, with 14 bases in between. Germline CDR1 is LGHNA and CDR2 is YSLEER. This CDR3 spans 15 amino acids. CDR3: CASSQVPKRIDTQYF. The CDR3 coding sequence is TGCGCCAGCAGCCAAGTCCCCAAGAGGATTGATACGCAGTATTTT.

The CDR3 DNA sequence: TGCAGTGCTAGAGGGGGACAGATGAACACTGAAGCTTTCTTT. Protein sequence: CSARGGQMNTEAFF. V gene TRBV20-1 combines with J gene TRBJ1-1; 7 bases line up with TRBD1. Per the germline V gene, CDR1 is DFQATT and CDR2 is SNEGSKA (reference sequence). The CDR3 contains 14 residues. V was clipped by 1 base and J by 0 bases; unmatched bases: 2.

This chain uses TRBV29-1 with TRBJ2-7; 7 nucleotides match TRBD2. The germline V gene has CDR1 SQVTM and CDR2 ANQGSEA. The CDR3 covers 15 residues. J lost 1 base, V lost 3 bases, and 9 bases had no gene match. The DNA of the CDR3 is TGCAGCGTTGACCGCGGCGGGCGGGAGTCCTACGAGCAGTACTTC. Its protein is CSVDRGGRESYEQYF.

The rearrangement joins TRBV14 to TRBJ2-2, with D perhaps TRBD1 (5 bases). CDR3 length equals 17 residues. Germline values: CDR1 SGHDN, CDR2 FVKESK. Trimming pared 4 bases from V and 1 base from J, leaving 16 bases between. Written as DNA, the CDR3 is TGTGCCAGCAGCCGCGAGACGTGGCAGGGGAACACCGGGGAGCTGTTTTTT. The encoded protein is CASSRETWQGNTGELFF.

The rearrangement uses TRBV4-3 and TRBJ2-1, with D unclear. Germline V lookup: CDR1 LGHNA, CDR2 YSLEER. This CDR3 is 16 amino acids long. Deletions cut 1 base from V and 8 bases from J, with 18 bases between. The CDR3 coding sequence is TGCGCCAGCAGCCAAGGAGTCACGGTTTGGGCGGATGAGCAGTTCTTC. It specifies CASSQGVTVWADEQFF.

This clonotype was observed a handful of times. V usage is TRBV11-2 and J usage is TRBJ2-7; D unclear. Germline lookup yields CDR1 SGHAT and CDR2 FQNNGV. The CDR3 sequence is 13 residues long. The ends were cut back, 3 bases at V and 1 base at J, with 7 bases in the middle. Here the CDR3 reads CASSFSQSYEQYF. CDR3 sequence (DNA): TGTGCCAGCAGCTTCTCTCAATCCTACGAGCAGTACTTC.

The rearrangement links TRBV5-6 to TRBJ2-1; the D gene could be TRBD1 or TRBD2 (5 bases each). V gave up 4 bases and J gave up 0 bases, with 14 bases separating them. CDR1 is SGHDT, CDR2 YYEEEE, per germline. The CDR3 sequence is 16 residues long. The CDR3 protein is CASSPGRLSSYNEQFF. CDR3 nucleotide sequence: TGTGCCAGCAGCCCGGGGCGTCTATCCTCCTACAATGAGCAGTTCTTC.

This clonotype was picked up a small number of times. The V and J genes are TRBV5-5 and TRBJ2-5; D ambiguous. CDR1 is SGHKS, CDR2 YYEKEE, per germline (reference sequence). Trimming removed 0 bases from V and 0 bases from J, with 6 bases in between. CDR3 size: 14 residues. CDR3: CASSLARNQETQYF. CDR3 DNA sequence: TGTGCCAGCAGCTTGGCCAGGAACCAAGAGACCCAGTACTTC.

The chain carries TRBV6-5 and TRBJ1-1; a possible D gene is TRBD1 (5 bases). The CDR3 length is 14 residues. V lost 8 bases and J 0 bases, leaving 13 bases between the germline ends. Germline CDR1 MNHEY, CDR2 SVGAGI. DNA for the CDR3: TGTGCCAGCTGGGTGGGGCAGTTGAACACTGAAGCTTTCTTT. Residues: CASWVGQLNTEAFF.

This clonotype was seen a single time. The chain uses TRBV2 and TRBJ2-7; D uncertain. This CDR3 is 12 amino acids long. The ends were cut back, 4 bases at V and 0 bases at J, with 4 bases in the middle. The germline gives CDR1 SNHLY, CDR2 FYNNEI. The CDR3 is CASSVRSYEQYF. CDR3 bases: TGTGCCAGCAGTGTACGCTCCTACGAGCAGTACTTC. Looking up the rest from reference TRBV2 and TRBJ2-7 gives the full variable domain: EPEVTQTPSHQVTQMGQEVILRCVPISNHLYFYWYRQILGQKVEFLVSFYNNEISEKSEIFDDQFSVERPDGSNFTLKIRSTKLEDSAMYFCASSVRSYEQYFGPGTRLTVT.

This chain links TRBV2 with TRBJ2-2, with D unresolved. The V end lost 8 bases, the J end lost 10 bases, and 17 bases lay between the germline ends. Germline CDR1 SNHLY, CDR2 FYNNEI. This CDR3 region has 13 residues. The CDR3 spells CASVWVGKEELFF. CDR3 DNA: TGTGCCAGCGTTTGGGTAGGGAAGGAGGAGCTGTTTTTT.

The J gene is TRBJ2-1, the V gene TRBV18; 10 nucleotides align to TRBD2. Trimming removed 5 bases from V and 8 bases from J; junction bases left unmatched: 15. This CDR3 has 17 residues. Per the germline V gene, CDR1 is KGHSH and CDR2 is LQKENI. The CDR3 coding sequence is TGTGCCAGCTCAACCGCCAGAGGGAGCGGGAGGGCCGATGAGCAGTTCTTC. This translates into CASSTARGSGRADEQFF.

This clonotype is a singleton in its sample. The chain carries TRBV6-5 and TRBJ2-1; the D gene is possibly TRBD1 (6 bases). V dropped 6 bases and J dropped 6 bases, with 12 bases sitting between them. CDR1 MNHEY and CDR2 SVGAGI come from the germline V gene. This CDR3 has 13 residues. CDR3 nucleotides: TGTGCCAGCAGACTACAGGGCGTCAATGAGCAGTTCTTC. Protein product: CASRLQGVNEQFF.

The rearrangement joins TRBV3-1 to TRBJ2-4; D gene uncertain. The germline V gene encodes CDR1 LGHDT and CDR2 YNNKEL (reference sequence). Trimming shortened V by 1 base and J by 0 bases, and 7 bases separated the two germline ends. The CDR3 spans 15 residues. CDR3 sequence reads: CASSQGVVAKNIQYF. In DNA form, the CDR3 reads TGTGCCAGCAGCCAAGGGGTCGTAGCCAAAAACATTCAGTACTTC.

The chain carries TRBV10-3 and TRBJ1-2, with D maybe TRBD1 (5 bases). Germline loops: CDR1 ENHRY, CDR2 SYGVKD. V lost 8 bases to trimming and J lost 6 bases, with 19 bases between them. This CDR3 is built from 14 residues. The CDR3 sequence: CAIEQERGTNGYTF. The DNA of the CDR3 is TGTGCCATCGAACAGGAACGGGGGACGAATGGCTACACCTTC.

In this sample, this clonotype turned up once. CDR3 in DNA: TGCAGCGTGCCGGGACAGCTGAACACTGAAGCTTTCTTT. This codes for CSVPGQLNTEAFF. The gene calls are TRBV29-1 and TRBJ1-1; 7 bases fit TRBD1. CDR3 length: 13 residues. Trimming removed 6 bases from V and 0 bases from J; junction bases left unmatched: 4. Germline-derived CDR1 and CDR2 are SQVTM and ANQGSEA. Based on the CDR3 plus reference TRBV29-1 and TRBJ1-1, the full variable domain is SAVISQKPSRDICQRGTSLTIQCQVDSQVTMMFWYRQQPGQSLTLIATANQGSEATYESGFVIDKFPISRPNLTFSTLTVSNMSPEDSSIYLCSVPGQLNTEAFFGQGTRLTVV.

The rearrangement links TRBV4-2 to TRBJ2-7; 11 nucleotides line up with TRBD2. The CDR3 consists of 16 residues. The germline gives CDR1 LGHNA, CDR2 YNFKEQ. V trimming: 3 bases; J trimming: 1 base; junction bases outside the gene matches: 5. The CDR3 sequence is CASSQGTSGPSYEQYF. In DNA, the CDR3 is TGTGCCAGCAGCCAGGGGACTAGCGGACCATCCTACGAGCAGTACTTC.

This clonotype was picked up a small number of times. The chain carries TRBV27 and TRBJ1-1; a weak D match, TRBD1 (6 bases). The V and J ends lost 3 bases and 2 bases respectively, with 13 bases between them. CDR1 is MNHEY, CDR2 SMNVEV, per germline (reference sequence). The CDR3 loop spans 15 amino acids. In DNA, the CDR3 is TGTGCCAGCAGTTTGGGGGGCTGGGGAAACACTGAAGCTTTCTTT. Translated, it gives CASSLGGWGNTEAFF.

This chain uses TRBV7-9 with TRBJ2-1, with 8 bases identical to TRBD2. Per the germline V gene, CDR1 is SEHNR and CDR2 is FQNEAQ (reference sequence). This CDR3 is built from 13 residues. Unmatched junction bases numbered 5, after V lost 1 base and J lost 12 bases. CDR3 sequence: CASSLGSGKGQFF. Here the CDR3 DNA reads TGTGCCAGCAGCTTAGGTAGCGGGAAGGGGCAGTTCTTC.

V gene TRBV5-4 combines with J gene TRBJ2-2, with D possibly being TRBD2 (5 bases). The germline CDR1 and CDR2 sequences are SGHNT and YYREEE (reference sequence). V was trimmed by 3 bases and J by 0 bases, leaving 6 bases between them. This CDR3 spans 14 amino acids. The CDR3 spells CASSSGSNTGELFF. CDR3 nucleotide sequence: TGTGCCAGCAGCTCGGGGTCGAACACCGGGGAGCTGTTTTTT.

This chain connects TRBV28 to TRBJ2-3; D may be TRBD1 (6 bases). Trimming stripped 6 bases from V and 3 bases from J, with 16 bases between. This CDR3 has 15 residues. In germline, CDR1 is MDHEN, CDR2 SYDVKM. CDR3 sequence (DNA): TGTGCCAGCAGGGAGGACCGGGACATTACAGATACGCAGTATTTT. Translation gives CASREDRDITDTQYF.

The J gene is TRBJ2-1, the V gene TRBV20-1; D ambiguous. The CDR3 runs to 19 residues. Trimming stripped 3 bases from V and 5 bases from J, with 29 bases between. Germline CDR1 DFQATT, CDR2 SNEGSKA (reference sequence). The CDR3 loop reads CSASLNDPDWAKSDNEQFF. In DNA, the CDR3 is TGCAGTGCTAGCCTCAACGACCCCGACTGGGCTAAATCAGACAATGAGCAGTTCTTC.

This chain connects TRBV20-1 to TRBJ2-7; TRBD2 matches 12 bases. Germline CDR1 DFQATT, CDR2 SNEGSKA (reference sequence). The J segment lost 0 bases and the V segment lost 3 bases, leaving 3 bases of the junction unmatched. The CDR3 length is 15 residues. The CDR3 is CSASGTSGPSYEQYF. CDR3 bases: TGCAGTGCTAGTGGGACTAGCGGGCCCTCCTACGAGCAGTACTTC.

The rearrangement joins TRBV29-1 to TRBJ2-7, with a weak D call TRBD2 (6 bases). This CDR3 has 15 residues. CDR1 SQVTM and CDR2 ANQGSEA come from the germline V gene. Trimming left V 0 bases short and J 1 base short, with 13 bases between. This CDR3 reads CSVEDGGVSSYEQYF. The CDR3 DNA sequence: TGCAGCGTTGAAGATGGAGGGGTGTCTTCCTACGAGCAGTACTTC.